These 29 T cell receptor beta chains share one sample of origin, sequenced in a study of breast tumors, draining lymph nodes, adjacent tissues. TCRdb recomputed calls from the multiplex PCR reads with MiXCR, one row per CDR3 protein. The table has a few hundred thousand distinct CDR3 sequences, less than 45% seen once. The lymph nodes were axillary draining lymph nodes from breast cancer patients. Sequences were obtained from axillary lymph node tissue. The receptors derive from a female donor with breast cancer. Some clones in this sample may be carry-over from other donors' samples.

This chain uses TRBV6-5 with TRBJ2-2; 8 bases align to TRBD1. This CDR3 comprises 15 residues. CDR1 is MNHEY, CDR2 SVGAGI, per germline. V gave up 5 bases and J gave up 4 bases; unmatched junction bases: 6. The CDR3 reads CASSHAGGGTGELFF. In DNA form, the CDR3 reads TGTGCCAGCAGTCACGCAGGGGGCGGCACCGGGGAGCTGTTTTTT.

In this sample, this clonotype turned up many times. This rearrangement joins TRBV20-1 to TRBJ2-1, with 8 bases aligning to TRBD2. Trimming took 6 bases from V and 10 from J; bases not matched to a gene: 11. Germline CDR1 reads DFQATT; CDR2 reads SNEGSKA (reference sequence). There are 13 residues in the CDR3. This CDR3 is CSAESGTRGEQFF. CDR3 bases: TGCAGTGCCGAATCCGGGACTAGAGGGGAGCAGTTCTTC.

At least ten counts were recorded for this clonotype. Here the CDR3 DNA reads TGTGCCAGTAGTATGCAGGTGGGCACAGATACGCAGTATTTT. It translates to CASSMQVGTDTQYF. The chain is built from TRBV19 and TRBJ2-3; D is unresolved. Germline V gives CDR1 LNHDA, CDR2 SQIVND (reference sequence). V was shortened by 3 bases and J by 1 base, with 8 bases between the two germline ends. The CDR3 extends over 14 amino acids. Filled out from reference TRBV19 and TRBJ2-3, the complete variable domain reads DGGITQSPKYLFRKEGQNVTLSCEQNLNHDAMYWYRQDPGQGLRLIYYSQIVNDFQKGDIAEGYSVSREKKESFPLTVTSAQKNPTAFYLCASSMQVGTDTQYFGPGTRLTVL.

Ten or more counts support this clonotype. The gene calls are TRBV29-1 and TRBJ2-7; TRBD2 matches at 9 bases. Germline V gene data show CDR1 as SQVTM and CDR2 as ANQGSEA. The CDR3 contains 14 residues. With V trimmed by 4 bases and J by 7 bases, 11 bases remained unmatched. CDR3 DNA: TGCAGCGTTGTCGGCGACCTAGCGGGAAGGGAGCAGTACTTC. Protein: CSVVGDLAGREQYF.

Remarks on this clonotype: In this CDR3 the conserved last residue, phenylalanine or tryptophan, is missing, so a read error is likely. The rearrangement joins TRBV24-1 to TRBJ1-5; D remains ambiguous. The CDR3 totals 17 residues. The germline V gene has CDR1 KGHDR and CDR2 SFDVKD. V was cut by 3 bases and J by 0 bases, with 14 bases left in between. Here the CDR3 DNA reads TGTGCCACCAGTGATCCTGAGGTCGGGGATAGCAATCAGCCCCAGCATTCA. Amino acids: CATSDPEVGDSNQPQHS.

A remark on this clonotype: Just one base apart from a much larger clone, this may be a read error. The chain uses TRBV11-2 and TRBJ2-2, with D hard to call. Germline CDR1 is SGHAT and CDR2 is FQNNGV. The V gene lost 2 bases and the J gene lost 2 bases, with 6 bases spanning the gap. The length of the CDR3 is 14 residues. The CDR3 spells CASSLSSNTGELFF. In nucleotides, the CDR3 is TGTGCCAGCAGCTTATCGAGTAACACCGGGGAGCTGTTTTTT. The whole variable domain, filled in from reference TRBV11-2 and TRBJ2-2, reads EAGVAQSPRYKIIEKRQSVAFWCNPISGHATLYWYQQILGQGPKLLIQFQNNGVVDDSQLPKDRFSAERLKGVDSTLKIQPAKLEDSAVYLCASSLSSNTGELFFGEGSRLTVL.

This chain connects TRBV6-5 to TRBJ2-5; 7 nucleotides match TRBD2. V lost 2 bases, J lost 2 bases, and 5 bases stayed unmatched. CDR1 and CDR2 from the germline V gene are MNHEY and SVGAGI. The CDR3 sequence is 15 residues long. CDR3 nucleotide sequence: TGTGCCAGCAGTTACGAGGCTAGCGGACAAGAGACCCAGTACTTC. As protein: CASSYEASGQETQYF.

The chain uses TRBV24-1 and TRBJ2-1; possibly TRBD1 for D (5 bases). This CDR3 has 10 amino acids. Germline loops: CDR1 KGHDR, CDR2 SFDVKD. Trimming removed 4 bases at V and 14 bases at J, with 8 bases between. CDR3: CATSEKGEFF. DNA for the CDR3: TGTGCCACCAGTGAGAAAGGGGAGTTCTTC.

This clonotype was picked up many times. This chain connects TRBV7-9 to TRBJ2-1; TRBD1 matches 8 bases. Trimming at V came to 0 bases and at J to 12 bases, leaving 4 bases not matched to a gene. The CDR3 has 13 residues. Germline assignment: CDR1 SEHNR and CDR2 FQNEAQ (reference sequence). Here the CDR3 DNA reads TGTGCCAGCAGCTTAGCACAGGGGGGCGGGCAGTTCTTC. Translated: CASSLAQGGGQFF.

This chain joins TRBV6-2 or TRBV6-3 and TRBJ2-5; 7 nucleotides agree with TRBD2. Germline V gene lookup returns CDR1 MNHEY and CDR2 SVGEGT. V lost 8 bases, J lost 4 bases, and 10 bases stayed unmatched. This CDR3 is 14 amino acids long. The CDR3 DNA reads TGTGCCAGCTTGCCGACGGGGGGAAGAGAGACCCAGTACTTC. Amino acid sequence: CASLPTGGRETQYF.

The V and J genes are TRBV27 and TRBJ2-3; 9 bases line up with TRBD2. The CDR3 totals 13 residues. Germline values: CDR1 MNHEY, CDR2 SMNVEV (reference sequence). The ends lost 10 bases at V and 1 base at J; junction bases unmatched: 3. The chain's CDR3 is CATRTSGTDTQYF. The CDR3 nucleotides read TGTGCCACCAGGACTAGCGGCACAGATACGCAGTATTTT.

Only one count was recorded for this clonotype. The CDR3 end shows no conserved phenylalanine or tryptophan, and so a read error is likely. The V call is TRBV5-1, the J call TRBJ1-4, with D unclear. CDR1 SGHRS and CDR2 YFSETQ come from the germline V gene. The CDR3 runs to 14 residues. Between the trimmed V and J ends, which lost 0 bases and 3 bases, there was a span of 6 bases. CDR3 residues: CASSLGMPNEKLFS. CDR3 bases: TGCGCCAGCAGCTTGGGTATGCCTAATGAAAAACTGTTTTCT.

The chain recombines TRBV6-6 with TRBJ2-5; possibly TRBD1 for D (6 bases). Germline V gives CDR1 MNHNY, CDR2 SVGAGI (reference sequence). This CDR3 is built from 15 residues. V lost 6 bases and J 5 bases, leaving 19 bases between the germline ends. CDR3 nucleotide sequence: TGTGCCAGCAGGACGCTTAGGGGGATCTATGAGACCCAGTACTTC. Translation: CASRTLRGIYETQYF.

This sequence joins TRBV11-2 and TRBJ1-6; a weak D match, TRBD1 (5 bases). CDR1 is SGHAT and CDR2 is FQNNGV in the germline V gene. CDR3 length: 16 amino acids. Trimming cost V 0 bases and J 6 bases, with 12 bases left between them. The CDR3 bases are TGTGCCAGCAGCTTAGATCGTCAGGGAGGTAATTCACCCCTCCACTTT. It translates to CASSLDRQGGNSPLHF. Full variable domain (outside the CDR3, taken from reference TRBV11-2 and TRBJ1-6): EAGVAQSPRYKIIEKRQSVAFWCNPISGHATLYWYQQILGQGPKLLIQFQNNGVVDDSQLPKDRFSAERLKGVDSTLKIQPAKLEDSAVYLCASSLDRQGGNSPLHFGNGTRLTVT.

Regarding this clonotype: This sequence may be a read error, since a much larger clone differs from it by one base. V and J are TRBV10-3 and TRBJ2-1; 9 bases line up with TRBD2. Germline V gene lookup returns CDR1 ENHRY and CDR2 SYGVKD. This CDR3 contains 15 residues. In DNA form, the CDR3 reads TGTGGCATCAGTGAGACTAGCGGATCCTACAATGAGCAGTTCTTC. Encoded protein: CGISETSGSYNEQFF.

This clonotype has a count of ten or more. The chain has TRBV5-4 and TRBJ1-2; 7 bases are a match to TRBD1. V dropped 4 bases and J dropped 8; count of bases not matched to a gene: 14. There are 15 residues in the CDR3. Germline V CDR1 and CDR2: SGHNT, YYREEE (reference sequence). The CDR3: CASSQKTTGLAGYTF. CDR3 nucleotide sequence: TGTGCCAGCAGCCAAAAGACGACAGGGTTGGCGGGCTACACCTTC.

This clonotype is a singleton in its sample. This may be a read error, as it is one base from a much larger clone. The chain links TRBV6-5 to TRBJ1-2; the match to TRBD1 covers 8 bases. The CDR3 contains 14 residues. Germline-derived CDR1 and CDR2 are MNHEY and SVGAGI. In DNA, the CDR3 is TGTGTCAGCAGTCGACAGGGGAGGAAGCTTGGCTACACCTTC. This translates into CVSSRQGRKLGYTF.

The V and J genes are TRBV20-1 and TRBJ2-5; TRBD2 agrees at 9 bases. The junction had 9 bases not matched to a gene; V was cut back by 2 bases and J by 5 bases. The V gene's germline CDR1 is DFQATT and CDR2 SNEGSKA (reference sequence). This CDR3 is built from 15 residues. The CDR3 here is CSARRGLAGTETQYF. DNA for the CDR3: TGCAGTGCTAGAAGGGGCCTAGCGGGGACGGAGACCCAGTACTTC.

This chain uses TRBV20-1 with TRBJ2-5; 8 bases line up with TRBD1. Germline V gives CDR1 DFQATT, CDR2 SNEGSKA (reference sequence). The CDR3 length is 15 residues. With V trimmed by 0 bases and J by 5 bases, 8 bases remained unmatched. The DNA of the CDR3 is TGCAGTGCTAGAGACCGGACAGGGAATGGTGAGACCCAGTACTTC. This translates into CSARDRTGNGETQYF.

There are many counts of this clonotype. The CDR3 DNA reads as TGCGCCAGCAGCTTGGCTGGGCTAGCGGGAGCAGGAGATACGCAGTATTTT. As protein: CASSLAGLAGAGDTQYF. The chain links TRBV5-1 to TRBJ2-3; the match to TRBD2 covers 10 bases. This CDR3 spans 17 amino acids. Germline V CDR1 and CDR2: SGHRS, YFSETQ. V gave up 0 bases and J gave up 5 bases; unmatched junction bases: 9.

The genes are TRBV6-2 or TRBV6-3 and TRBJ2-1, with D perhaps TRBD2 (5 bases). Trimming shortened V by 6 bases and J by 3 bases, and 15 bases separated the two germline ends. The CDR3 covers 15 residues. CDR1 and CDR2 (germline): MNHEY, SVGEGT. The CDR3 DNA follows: TGTGCCAGCAGGGCGAGGGTGGCAGTCTACAATGAGCAGTTCTTC. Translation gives CASRARVAVYNEQFF.

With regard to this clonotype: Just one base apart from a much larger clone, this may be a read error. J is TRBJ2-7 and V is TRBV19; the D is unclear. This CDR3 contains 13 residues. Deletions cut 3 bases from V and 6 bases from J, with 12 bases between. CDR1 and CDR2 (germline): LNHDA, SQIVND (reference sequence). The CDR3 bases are TGTGCCAGTAGTATTGGAGTTTTCGGCGAGCAGTACTTC. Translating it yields CASSIGVFGEQYF.

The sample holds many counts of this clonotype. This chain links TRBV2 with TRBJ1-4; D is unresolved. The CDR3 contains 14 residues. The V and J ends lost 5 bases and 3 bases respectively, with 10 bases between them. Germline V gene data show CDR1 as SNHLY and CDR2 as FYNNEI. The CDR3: CASSLAVANEKLFF. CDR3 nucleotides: TGTGCCAGCAGTTTGGCAGTCGCTAATGAAAAACTGTTTTTT.

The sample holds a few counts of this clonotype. Written as DNA, the CDR3 is TGTGCCGCCGTCCGGGGACAGGGGGCCAACGTCCTGACTTTC. Its protein is CAAVRGQGANVLTF. The chain links TRBV24-1 to TRBJ2-6; TRBD1 matches at 7 bases. The trim removed 12 bases at V and 4 bases at J, leaving 8 bases unmatched. Germline V CDR1 and CDR2: KGHDR, SFDVKD. The CDR3 is made up of 14 amino acids.

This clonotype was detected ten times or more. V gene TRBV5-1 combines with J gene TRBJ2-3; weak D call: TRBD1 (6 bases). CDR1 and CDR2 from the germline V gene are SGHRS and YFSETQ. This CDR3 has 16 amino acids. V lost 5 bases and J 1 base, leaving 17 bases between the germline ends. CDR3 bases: TGCGCCAGCAGGGGTGGGGGCTCGGCCCGCACAGATACGCAGTATTTT. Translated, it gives CASRGGGSARTDTQYF.

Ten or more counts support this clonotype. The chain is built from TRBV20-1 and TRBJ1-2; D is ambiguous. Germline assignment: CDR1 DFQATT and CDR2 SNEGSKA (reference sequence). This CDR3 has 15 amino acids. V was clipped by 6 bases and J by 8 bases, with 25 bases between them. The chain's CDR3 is CSALTAASGLSGYTF. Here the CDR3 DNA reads TGCAGTGCCCTCACCGCGGCGAGCGGCCTCTCCGGCTACACCTTC.

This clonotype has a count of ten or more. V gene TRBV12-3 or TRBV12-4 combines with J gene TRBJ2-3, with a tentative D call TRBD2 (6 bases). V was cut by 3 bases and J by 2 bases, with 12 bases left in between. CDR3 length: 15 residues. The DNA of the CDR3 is TGTGCCAGCAGTTTTGGCGGGACTGTCACAGATACGCAGTATTTT. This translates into CASSFGGTVTDTQYF.

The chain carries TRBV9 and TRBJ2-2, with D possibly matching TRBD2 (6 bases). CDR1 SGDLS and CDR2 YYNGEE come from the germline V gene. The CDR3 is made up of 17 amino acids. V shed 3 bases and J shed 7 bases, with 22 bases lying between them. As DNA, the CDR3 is TGTGCCAGCAGCGGCCTCGGTGGGGGGACCACGGGCGGGGAGCTGTTTTTT. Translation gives CASSGLGGGTTGGELFF.

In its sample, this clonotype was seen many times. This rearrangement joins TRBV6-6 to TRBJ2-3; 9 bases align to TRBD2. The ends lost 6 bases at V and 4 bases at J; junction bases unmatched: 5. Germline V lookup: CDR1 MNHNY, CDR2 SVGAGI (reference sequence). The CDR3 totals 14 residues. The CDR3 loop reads CASRGGGAPDTQYF. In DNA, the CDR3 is TGTGCCAGCAGGGGCGGGGGGGCTCCAGATACGCAGTATTTT.